What follows are 25 T cell receptor beta chains derived from one specimen sequenced in a study of cytomegalovirus exposure and HLA in healthy donors. PCR used 60 Vbeta primers and 13 Jbeta primers. The data were produced by immunoSEQ multiplex PCR, yet TCRdb's version contains in-frame clones alone and is incomplete. The sample consists of about 120,000 clones, 81% of them appearing once. Material for sequencing was PBMCs. The receptors derive from a woman aged 25-40 years in good health and CMV-seronegative.

The CDR3: CATSSGTRRSYEQYF. The CDR3 nucleotides read TGTGCCACCAGCTCAGGGACACGGCGGTCCTACGAGCAGTACTTC. V and J are TRBV15 and TRBJ2-7; D is perhaps TRBD1 (6 bases). The length of the CDR3 is 15 residues. Per the germline V gene, CDR1 is LNHNV and CDR2 is YYDKDF (reference sequence). Deletions cut 5 bases from V and 1 base from J, with 15 bases between.

The V gene is TRBV19, the J gene TRBJ2-7; 7 positions match TRBD1. Germline lookup yields CDR1 LNHDA and CDR2 SQIVND (reference sequence). The ends lost 5 bases at V and 3 bases at J; junction bases unmatched: 4. This CDR3 region has 13 residues. CDR3 loop: CASSSDRDYEQYF. CDR3 bases: TGTGCCAGTAGTTCAGACAGGGACTACGAGCAGTACTTC.

The chain links TRBV28 to TRBJ1-2; D is possibly TRBD1 (6 bases). The CDR3 spans 13 residues. V shed 8 bases and J shed 4 bases, with 14 bases lying between them. Germline assignment: CDR1 MDHEN and CDR2 SYDVKM. CDR3 amino acids: CASGTGYGYGYTF. The CDR3 region has the DNA TGTGCCAGCGGAACAGGGTACGGCTATGGCTACACCTTC.

This chain's CDR3 is CASNSDRLADQETQYF. CDR3 nucleotide sequence: TGTGCCAGCAACTCCGACCGCCTAGCGGACCAAGAGACCCAGTACTTC. The V call is TRBV21-1, the J call TRBJ2-5; the D call of TRBD2 is as the table states it, not checked on the DNA. TRBV21-1 is a pseudogene locus. CDR3 length: 16 residues.

This clone was seen a single time. V usage is TRBV11-2 and J usage is TRBJ1-1; a weak D match, TRBD1 (6 bases). Germline CDR1 is SGHAT and CDR2 is FQNNGV. V was clipped by 1 base and J by 8 bases, with 20 bases between them. This CDR3 comprises 16 residues. DNA of the CDR3: TGTGCCAGCAGCTTAGCTGGGGGCCTCCCGCATACCGAAGCTTTCTTT. Translated, it gives CASSLAGGLPHTEAFF.

The CDR3: CASSLGTGANTEAFF. The CDR3 coding sequence is TGTGCCAGCTCACTGGGGACAGGGGCTAACACTGAAGCTTTCTTT. The chain has TRBV18 and TRBJ1-1; TRBD1 aligns across 10 bases. This CDR3 spans 15 amino acids. V shed 4 bases, J shed 2 bases, and the junction held 4 bases outside the gene matches. CDR1 and CDR2 from the germline V gene are KGHSH and LQKENI. The whole variable domain, filled in from reference TRBV18 and TRBJ1-1, reads NAGVMQNPRHLVRRRGQEARLRCSPMKGHSHVYWYRQLPEEGLKFMVYLQKENIIDESGMPKERFSAEFPKEGPSILRIQQVVRGDSAAYFCASSLGTGANTEAFFGQGTRLTVV.

The gene calls are TRBV9 and TRBJ2-7, with D possibly being TRBD1 (6 bases). Germline V gene sequence: CDR1 SGDLS, CDR2 YYNGEE. The CDR3 runs 15 residues. V was clipped by 3 bases and J by 0 bases, with 13 bases between them. The CDR3 protein is CASSASGTNSYEQYF. For the CDR3, the DNA is TGTGCCAGCAGCGCCTCCGGGACAAACTCCTACGAGCAGTACTTC.

The chain is built from TRBV29-1 and TRBJ1-1, with D perhaps TRBD1 (5 bases). There are 13 residues in the CDR3. The V and J ends lost 6 bases and 1 base respectively, with 12 bases between them. The V gene's germline CDR1 is SQVTM and CDR2 ANQGSEA. The CDR3 region has the DNA TGCAGCGTGAGACAGTGGACGAACACTGAAGCTTTCTTT. Encoded protein: CSVRQWTNTEAFF.

The CDR3 protein is CASSFSSGGTDTQYF. The DNA of the CDR3 is TGTGCCAGCAGTTTTTCTAGCGGGGGCACAGATACGCAGTATTTT. V is TRBV27 and J is TRBJ2-3, with 9 bases identical to TRBD2. Per germline, CDR1 MNHEY and CDR2 SMNVEV (reference sequence). The CDR3 sequence is 15 residues long. The ends lost 3 bases at V and 1 base at J; junction bases unmatched: 2.

This sequence joins TRBV21-1 and TRBJ1-5; no DNA check was done on the table's D call, TRBD1. TRBV21-1 is annotated as a pseudogene. This CDR3 region has 17 residues. The CDR3 spells CASSGIDTGKSNQPQHF. CDR3 bases: TGTGCCAGCAGCGGAATCGATACAGGGAAGAGCAATCAGCCCCAGCATTTT.

This chain uses TRBV19 with TRBJ2-3, with 11 bases matching TRBD1. Trimming took 3 bases from V and 5 from J; bases not matched to a gene: 4. The CDR3 loop spans 15 amino acids. Germline V CDR1 and CDR2: LNHDA, SQIVND (reference sequence). DNA for the CDR3: TGTGCCAGTAGTATCGGACAGGGGGCCGGAGATACGCAGTATTTT. It yields the protein CASSIGQGAGDTQYF.

The chain uses TRBV5-4 and TRBJ2-7; 7 positions agree with TRBD2. The junction had 7 bases not matched to a gene; V was cut back by 4 bases and J by 0 bases. Germline V gene lookup returns CDR1 SGHNT and CDR2 YYREEE (reference sequence). There are 15 residues in the CDR3. The CDR3 sequence: CASSRGDSLSYEQYF. For the CDR3, the DNA is TGTGCCAGCAGCCGGGGGGACTCCCTCTCCTACGAGCAGTACTTC.

This chain joins TRBV7-2 and TRBJ1-1; 7 nucleotides agree with TRBD1. The CDR3 is 15 residues long. Germline V lookup: CDR1 SGHTA, CDR2 FQGNSA. The ends lost 5 bases at V and 5 bases at J; junction bases unmatched: 11. The CDR3 protein is CASSRARQGGTEAFF. DNA of the CDR3: TGTGCCAGCAGCCGCGCCAGACAGGGTGGGACTGAAGCTTTCTTT. Together with reference TRBV7-2 and TRBJ1-1, the CDR3 gives the full variable domain: GAGVSQSPSNKVTEKGKDVELRCDPISGHTALYWYRQSLGQGLEFLIYFQGNSAPDKSGLPSDRFSAERTGGSVSTLTIQRTQQEDSAVYLCASSRARQGGTEAFFGQGTRLTVV.

The chain has TRBV10-3 and TRBJ1-5, with TRBD1 matching 11 bases. The junction had 5 bases not matched to a gene; V was cut back by 2 bases and J by 5 bases. The CDR3 covers 16 residues. The germline gives CDR1 ENHRY, CDR2 SYGVKD. In nucleotides, the CDR3 is TGTGCCATCAGTGAGCCAGGGACAGGGGGGCATCAGCCCCAGCATTTT. Protein product: CAISEPGTGGHQPQHF.

This CDR3 is CASSLGQTNTGELFF. In DNA, the CDR3 is TGTGCCAGCAGCTTGGGACAGACCAACACCGGGGAGCTGTTTTTT. This sequence joins TRBV5-4 and TRBJ2-2; D perhaps matches TRBD1 (5 bases). The CDR3 covers 15 residues. CDR1 and CDR2 (germline): SGHNT, YYREEE (reference sequence). V gave up 0 bases and J gave up 2 bases, with 8 bases separating them.

This clone was counted only a few times. This chain joins TRBV6-6 and TRBJ2-7; maybe TRBD2 (6 bases). The CDR3 has 14 amino acids. The ends were cut back, 5 bases at V and 2 bases at J, with 13 bases in the middle. Germline V gene sequence: CDR1 MNHNY, CDR2 SVGAGI (reference sequence). The CDR3 DNA reads as TGTGCCAGCAGTCCCCTCGGGAGAGCCTACGAGCAGTACTTC. It codes for CASSPLGRAYEQYF.

The J gene is TRBJ2-1, the V gene TRBV6-6; D is ambiguous. The CDR3 contains 13 residues. The V and J ends lost 2 bases and 4 bases respectively, with 6 bases between them. CDR1 is MNHNY and CDR2 is SVGAGI in the germline V gene (reference sequence). The CDR3 loop reads CASSYLDYNEQFF. The DNA of the CDR3 is TGTGCCAGCAGTTACCTAGATTACAATGAGCAGTTCTTC.

This clone showed up just once. V and J are TRBV28 and TRBJ1-2; 7 positions match TRBD1. V dropped 3 bases and J dropped 6; count of bases not matched to a gene: 7. This CDR3 has 14 residues. Germline CDR1 MDHEN, CDR2 SYDVKM. CDR3 residues: CASSFSTGYNGYTF. In nucleotides, the CDR3 is TGTGCCAGCAGTTTCTCGACAGGGTATAATGGCTACACCTTC.

The rearrangement links TRBV7-3 to TRBJ2-1, with TRBD1 identical over 7 bases. J was trimmed by 3 bases and V by 5 bases; bases with no gene match: 1. Germline CDR1 SGHTA, CDR2 FQGTGA. The CDR3 has 13 amino acids. CDR3 nucleotide sequence: TGTGCCAGCAGCAGGGACAGCTACAATGAGCAGTTCTTC. It yields the protein CASSRDSYNEQFF.

This clone came up a few times. This sequence joins TRBV5-1 and TRBJ2-1; no clear D gene. Per germline, CDR1 SGHRS and CDR2 YFSETQ. This CDR3 spans 14 amino acids. V was clipped by 0 bases and J by 9 bases, with 13 bases between them. The CDR3, as DNA: TGCGCCAGCAGCTTGGCCCCCCCAAACGGTGAGCAGTTCTTC. This gives the protein CASSLAPPNGEQFF. The whole variable domain, remainder taken from reference TRBV5-1 and TRBJ2-1, is KAGVTQTPRYLIKTRGQQVTLSCSPISGHRSVSWYQQTPGQGLQFLFEYFSETQRNKGNFPGRFSGRQFSNSRSEMNVSTLELGDSALYLCASSLAPPNGEQFFGPGTRLTVL.

This clone has a handful of counts. The chain uses TRBV2 and TRBJ2-4; 7 positions match TRBD1. The junction had 10 bases not matched to a gene; V was cut back by 6 bases and J by 5 bases. This CDR3 contains 15 residues. CDR1 is SNHLY and CDR2 is FYNNEI in the germline V gene. CDR3 coding DNA: TGTGCCAGCAGAGGCCCCTCGACAGGGCAAAACATTCAGTACTTC. This codes for CASRGPSTGQNIQYF.

This sequence joins TRBV7-2 and TRBJ1-5; 8 bases are a match to TRBD1. V lost 2 bases and J lost 11; bases outside the gene matches: 5. The length of the CDR3 is 13 residues. Germline V gives CDR1 SGHTA, CDR2 FQGNSA. The CDR3 DNA follows: TGTGCCAGCAGCTTACAGGGGGCCCAATCCCAGCATTTT. This translates into CASSLQGAQSQHF. The full variable domain, completed using reference TRBV7-2 and TRBJ1-5, is GAGVSQSPSNKVTEKGKDVELRCDPISGHTALYWYRQSLGQGLEFLIYFQGNSAPDKSGLPSDRFSAERTGGSVSTLTIQRTQQEDSAVYLCASSLQGAQSQHFGDGTRLSIL.

V is TRBV6-5 and J is TRBJ1-2, with 8 bases lining up with TRBD1. Unmatched junction bases numbered 10, after V lost 8 bases and J lost 2 bases. This CDR3 has 15 amino acids. Germline V CDR1 and CDR2: MNHEY, SVGAGI. The CDR3 coding sequence is TGTGCCAGCGGGGACAGGAGGCCCCCAAACTATGGCTACACCTTC. Its translation is CASGDRRPPNYGYTF.

This CDR3 reads CASSPTSGTSGLGDNEQFF. CDR3 bases: TGCGCCAGCAGCCCGACTTCCGGGACTAGCGGGCTAGGCGACAATGAGCAGTTCTTC. The rearrangement joins TRBV4-3 to TRBJ2-1; 12 bases map to TRBD2. V lost 4 bases, J lost 5 bases, and 15 bases stayed unmatched. Germline CDR1 LGHNA, CDR2 YSLEER. The CDR3 consists of 19 residues.

The rearrangement joins TRBV5-3 to TRBJ1-4; TRBD1 matches at 7 bases. TRBV5-3 is recorded as an ORF, its role being uncertain. J was trimmed by 0 bases and V by 4 bases; bases with no gene match: 9. The CDR3 contains 17 residues. This chain's CDR3 is CARSPGQRLPTNEKLFF. For the CDR3, the DNA is TGTGCCAGAAGCCCGGGACAGCGACTACCAACTAATGAAAAACTGTTTTTT.